These 22 T cell receptor beta chains were sequenced from one sample in a study of blood T cell repertoires in COVID-19. Produced via immunoSEQ multiplex PCR; TCRdb's table is partial and in-frame only. The sample shows approximately 350,000 clones, around 91% of them seen only once. Sequences were obtained from peripheral blood. These TCRs come from a woman in her late teens or twenties who had recovered from COVID-19.

This chain links TRBV7-8 with TRBJ2-2, with D perhaps TRBD2 (5 bases). In germline, CDR1 is SGHVS, CDR2 FQNEAQ. Trimming pared 6 bases from V and 0 bases from J, leaving 11 bases between. The CDR3 extends over 15 amino acids. The DNA of the CDR3 is TGTGCCAGCAGAAGGACTGCTACGAACACCGGGGAGCTGTTTTTT. Residues: CASRRTATNTGELFF.

The CDR3 nucleotides are TGTGCCAGCAGCTTAGGCGGACTGTTTAATGAGCAGTTCTTC. It encodes CASSLGGLFNEQFF. The gene calls are TRBV7-2 and TRBJ2-1; a possible D gene is TRBD2 (5 bases). The CDR3 is 14 amino acids. Germline-derived CDR1 and CDR2 are SGHTA and FQGNSA. V was pared by 1 base and J by 7 bases, with 11 bases between.

This chain links TRBV12-3 or TRBV12-4 with TRBJ1-6; D is perhaps TRBD1 (6 bases). With 7 bases removed from V and 7 bases from J, the gap between germline ends came to 11 bases. The length of the CDR3 is 13 residues. In DNA, the CDR3 is TGTGCCAGCACAACTACAGGGAATTCACCCCTCCACTTT. Amino acids: CASTTTGNSPLHF.

The sample holds a few counts of this clone. The chain employs TRBV7-9 and TRBJ2-1, with 15 bases lining up with TRBD2. Germline V gene lookup returns CDR1 SEHNR and CDR2 FQNEAQ (reference sequence). The CDR3 runs to 17 residues. V dropped 5 bases and J dropped 4; count of bases not matched to a gene: 6. The DNA for the CDR3 is TGTGCCAGCAGCCTGGGACTAGCGGGAGGACTGTACAATGAGCAGTTCTTC. Translation gives CASSLGLAGGLYNEQFF.

This sequence joins TRBV19 and TRBJ1-1; tentatively, D is TRBD1 (6 bases). Germline V CDR1 and CDR2: LNHDA, SQIVND (reference sequence). This CDR3 is built from 11 residues. V was trimmed by 7 bases and J by 8 bases, leaving 11 bases between them. The CDR3 spells CASTPGTEAFF. For the CDR3, the DNA is TGTGCCAGTACCCCCGGGACAGAAGCTTTCTTT.

This chain uses TRBV11-2 with TRBJ1-1; D gene uncertain. V lost 5 bases and J lost 7, with 17 bases in between. The CDR3 covers 14 residues. Germline V lookup: CDR1 SGHAT, CDR2 FQNNGV. CDR3 residues: CASSPGGVRGEAFF. As DNA, the CDR3 is TGTGCCAGCAGCCCGGGAGGTGTCCGGGGTGAAGCTTTCTTT.

This clone was detected only once. The J gene is TRBJ1-4, the V gene TRBV7-2; 10 bases are a match to TRBD1. Germline CDR1 is SGHTA and CDR2 is FQGNSA. With 5 bases clipped from V and 4 bases from J, the junction kept 13 bases outside the gene matches. CDR3 length: 18 amino acids. CDR3 nucleotides: TGTGCCAGCAGCCTACCCGTGACAGGGGGCTCGGTTAATGAAAAACTGTTTTTT. Translation: CASSLPVTGGSVNEKLFF.

The genes are TRBV20-1 and TRBJ1-1, with D possibly being TRBD1 (5 bases). This CDR3 is 11 amino acids long. V was shortened by 8 bases and J by 2 bases, with 9 bases between the two germline ends. Per the germline V gene, CDR1 is DFQATT and CDR2 is SNEGSKA (reference sequence). The CDR3 spells CSSGDNTEAFF. The CDR3 bases are TGCAGTTCGGGGGATAACACTGAAGCTTTCTTT.

The V call is TRBV6-5, the J call TRBJ2-3; 10 nucleotides agree with TRBD2. The V and J ends lost 8 bases and 5 bases, in that order; junction bases with no gene match: 7. CDR3 length: 14 amino acids. In germline, CDR1 is MNHEY, CDR2 SVGAGI. CDR3 region: CASFLAGVGDTQYF. CDR3 nucleotides: TGTGCCAGCTTTCTAGCGGGAGTGGGAGATACGCAGTATTTT.

This sequence joins TRBV10-3 and TRBJ1-1; TRBD1 aligns across 7 bases. This CDR3 is 13 amino acids long. CDR1 and CDR2 (germline): ENHRY, SYGVKD. V trimming: 7 bases; J trimming: 2 bases; junction bases outside the gene matches: 4. CDR3 amino acids: CAIKDRLNTEAFF. In nucleotides, the CDR3 is TGTGCCATCAAGGACAGGCTAAACACTGAAGCTTTCTTT.

About this clone: A read error may produce the germline difference seen at one junction end. This chain connects TRBV15 to TRBJ2-1; 7 bases map to TRBD1. CDR3 length: 16 residues. Germline V gives CDR1 LNHNV, CDR2 YYDKDF (reference sequence). The CDR3 region has the DNA TGTGCCACCAGCGGAGAAACAGGGGTAGAATACAATGAGCAGTTCTTC. It specifies CATSGETGVEYNEQFF.

The chain has TRBV24-1 and TRBJ2-5; 10 bases map to TRBD2. V was pared by 6 bases and J by 3 bases, with 6 bases of the junction left unmatched. The CDR3 runs 15 residues. The germline V gene has CDR1 KGHDR and CDR2 SFDVKD. Here the CDR3 reads CATSPGLAPEETQYF. CDR3 nucleotide sequence: TGTGCCACCAGTCCGGGACTAGCGCCGGAAGAGACCCAGTACTTC.

The chain recombines TRBV28 with TRBJ2-7; D possibly corresponds to TRBD2 (7 bases). Trimming left V 8 bases short and J 7 bases short, with 15 bases between. This CDR3 spans 12 amino acids. Germline V gene lookup returns CDR1 MDHEN and CDR2 SYDVKM. The CDR3 protein is CASVGGRGEQYV. The CDR3 DNA reads as TGTGCCAGCGTAGGGGGGAGGGGAGAGCAGTACGTC.

This clone appeared a single time. The same CDR3 can be traced to other DNA sequences in this sample. V gene TRBV5-1 combines with J gene TRBJ2-1; 13 bases map to TRBD2. Per the germline V gene, CDR1 is SGHRS and CDR2 is YFSETQ. V was pared by 4 bases and J by 9 bases, with 7 bases of the junction left unmatched. The CDR3 runs to 15 residues. CDR3 DNA: TGCGCCAGCAGCCTAGGACTAGCGGGAGCTGGTGAGCAGTTCTTC. It specifies CASSLGLAGAGEQFF. The whole variable domain, remainder taken from reference TRBV5-1 and TRBJ2-1, is KAGVTQTPRYLIKTRGQQVTLSCSPISGHRSVSWYQQTPGQGLQFLFEYFSETQRNKGNFPGRFSGRQFSNSRSEMNVSTLELGDSALYLCASSLGLAGAGEQFFGPGTRLTVL.

In regard to this clone: The identical CDR3 is also encoded by other nucleotide sequences in the sample. This chain connects TRBV5-4 to TRBJ2-1; 12 bases are a match to TRBD2. Trimming removed 2 bases from V and 5 bases from J; junction bases left unmatched: 2. There are 15 residues in the CDR3. In germline, CDR1 is SGHNT, CDR2 YYREEE (reference sequence). The CDR3 reads CASSFRLAGDNEQFF. DNA for the CDR3: TGTGCCAGCAGCTTCCGACTAGCGGGAGACAATGAGCAGTTCTTC.

The chain combines TRBV11-3 with TRBJ1-5; 9 nucleotides line up with TRBD1. Germline CDR1 reads SGHNT; CDR2 reads YENEEA. The V and J ends lost 0 bases and 1 base, in that order; junction bases with no gene match: 7. There are 18 residues in the CDR3. The CDR3 DNA follows: TGTGCCAGCAGCTTAGATCCCCCCGGGACAGGGAGCAATCAGCCCCAGCATTTT. Translating it yields CASSLDPPGTGSNQPQHF.

This chain uses TRBV19 with TRBJ1-3, with 7 bases identical to TRBD1. The CDR3 is 14 amino acids. The V segment lost 8 bases and the J segment 2 bases; nucleotides outside the gene matches: 6. The germline V gene has CDR1 LNHDA and CDR2 SQIVND (reference sequence). The CDR3 DNA is TGTGCCAGTCACAGACAGGGCACTGGAAACACCATATATTTT. It is translated as CASHRQGTGNTIYF.

This rearrangement joins TRBV21-1 to TRBJ1-5; the table's D call, TRBD1, was not checked against the DNA. TRBV21-1 counts as a pseudogene. This CDR3 contains 15 residues. The CDR3 sequence: CASSKDSHSGQPQHF. As DNA, the CDR3 is TGTGCCAGCAGCAAAGATTCACACAGTGGCCAGCCCCAGCATTTT.

The chain employs TRBV6-2 or TRBV6-3 and TRBJ2-1; possible D gene TRBD2, 5 bases. Germline V gives CDR1 MNHEY, CDR2 SVGEGT. V lost 1 base and J lost 3, with 7 bases in between. The CDR3 is 14 residues long. The CDR3 sequence: CASSYYRDYNEQFF. DNA of the CDR3: TGTGCCAGCAGTTACTACCGGGACTACAATGAGCAGTTCTTC.

The rearrangement joins TRBV3-1 (or the pseudogene TRBV3-2) to TRBJ1-5, with D unclear. The V end lost 5 bases, the J end lost 0 bases, and 23 bases lay between the germline ends. Germline-derived CDR1 and CDR2 are LGHDT and YNNKEL (reference sequence). There are 19 residues in the CDR3. CDR3: CASSYNPNKTDYSNQPQHF. CDR3 sequence (DNA): TGTGCCAGCAGCTACAACCCCAATAAGACCGACTATAGCAATCAGCCCCAGCATTTT.

V usage is TRBV11-2 and J usage is TRBJ2-1; TRBD1 aligns across 7 bases. The V gene's germline CDR1 is SGHAT and CDR2 FQNNGV. The CDR3 sequence is 12 residues long. V dropped 5 bases and J dropped 13; count of bases not matched to a gene: 8. The CDR3 DNA reads as TGTGCCAGCAGCCAAGGGGGCCCAGGACAGTTCTTC. Amino acid sequence: CASSQGGPGQFF.

The V gene is TRBV19, the J gene TRBJ2-1; no reliable D call. The germline gives CDR1 LNHDA, CDR2 SQIVND (reference sequence). The CDR3 spans 13 residues. V was shortened by 5 bases and J by 5 bases, with 10 bases between the two germline ends. The CDR3 coding sequence is TGTGCCAGTAGTTCCCGACAAGACAATGAGCAGTTCTTC. This gives the protein CASSSRQDNEQFF.